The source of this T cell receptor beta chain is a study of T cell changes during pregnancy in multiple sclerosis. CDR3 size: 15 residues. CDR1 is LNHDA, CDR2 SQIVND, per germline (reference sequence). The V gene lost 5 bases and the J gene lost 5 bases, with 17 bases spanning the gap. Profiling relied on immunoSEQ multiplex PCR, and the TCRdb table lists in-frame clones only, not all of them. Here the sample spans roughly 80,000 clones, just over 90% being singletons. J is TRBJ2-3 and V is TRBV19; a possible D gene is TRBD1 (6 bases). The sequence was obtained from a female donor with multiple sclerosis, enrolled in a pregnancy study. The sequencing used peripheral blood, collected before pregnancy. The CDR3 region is CASSPLAGVQDTQYF. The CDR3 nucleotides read TGTGCCAGTAGTCCTTTGGCAGGGGTTCAAGATACGCAGTATTTT. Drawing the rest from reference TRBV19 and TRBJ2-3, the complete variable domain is DGGITQSPKYLFRKEGQNVTLSCEQNLNHDAMYWYRQDPGQGLRLIYYSQIVNDFQKGDIAEGYSVSREKKESFPLTVTSAQKNPTAFYLCASSPLAGVQDTQYFGPGTRLTVL.